Below are 5 T cell receptor beta chains sequenced from a single sample in a study of OX40 agonist ivuxolimab in advanced cancers. Method: immunoSEQ multiplex PCR; TCRdb's copy keeps in-frame clones and lacks some. The table records 50,000 to 85,000 clones, 85% of them present only once. Specimen: CD4+ or CD8+ T cells sorted from blood, collected in a trial of the OX40 agonist ivuxolimab. The receptors derive from an adult with an advanced solid tumor such as melanoma, head and neck, liver or kidney cancer.

This chain connects TRBV9 to TRBJ2-7, with D possibly matching TRBD1 (6 bases). CDR3 length: 13 amino acids. Germline V gene data show CDR1 as SGDLS and CDR2 as YYNGEE. V lost 3 bases and J 3 bases, leaving 10 bases between the germline ends. The CDR3 DNA is TGTGCCAGCAGCGCCTTACAGGGCTACGAGCAGTACTTC. Translated: CASSALQGYEQYF.

The V gene is TRBV6-6, the J gene TRBJ2-1; D is perhaps TRBD1 or TRBD2 (6 bases each). The CDR3 runs 16 residues. Germline V gene sequence: CDR1 MNHNY, CDR2 SVGAGI (reference sequence). Trimming cost V 7 bases and J 7 bases, with 23 bases left between them. The CDR3 DNA is TGTGCCAGCACCCCCGGGGCGGGACATCTGGGGAATGAGCAGTTCTTC. Translated, it gives CASTPGAGHLGNEQFF.

V and J are TRBV5-6 and TRBJ2-3; D perhaps matches TRBD1 (6 bases). Germline V gene sequence: CDR1 SGHDT, CDR2 YYEEEE. V gave up 4 bases and J gave up 7 bases, with 19 bases separating them. The CDR3 has 15 amino acids. The CDR3 nucleotides read TGTGCCAGCAGCGGTCCTCAGGGGATTGAACATACGCAGTATTTT. It is translated as CASSGPQGIEHTQYF.

The chain recombines TRBV15 with TRBJ1-3; D remains ambiguous. Trimming left V 1 base short and J 4 bases short, with 14 bases between. The CDR3 runs 16 residues. Germline assignment: CDR1 LNHNV and CDR2 YYDKDF (reference sequence). CDR3 in DNA: TGTGCCACCAGCAGAGCGGGCACCCTGGCGGGAAACACCATATATTTT. Its translation is CATSRAGTLAGNTIYF.

The J gene is TRBJ1-6, the V gene TRBV5-1, with D perhaps matching TRBD1 (6 bases). The CDR3 length is 14 residues. Germline V gives CDR1 SGHRS, CDR2 YFSETQ. V was shortened by 0 bases and J by 10 bases, with 11 bases between the two germline ends. The CDR3 sequence is CASSLEDSRSPLHF. Here the CDR3 DNA reads TGCGCCAGCAGCTTGGAGGACAGTCGCTCACCCCTCCACTTT. Supplemented by reference TRBV5-1 and TRBJ1-6, the full variable domain reads KAGVTQTPRYLIKTRGQQVTLSCSPISGHRSVSWYQQTPGQGLQFLFEYFSETQRNKGNFPGRFSGRQFSNSRSEMNVSTLELGDSALYLCASSLEDSRSPLHFGNGTRLTVT.